Following are 5 T cell receptor beta chains from one sample sequenced in a study of blood T cell repertoires in COVID-19. Profiling relied on immunoSEQ multiplex PCR, and the TCRdb table lists in-frame clones only, not all of them. The sample carries some 340,000 clones, over 90% recorded once. Sequenced: PBMCs or T cells enriched from blood (not recorded which). The receptor source for this set is a woman aged 30 to 39 who had been exposed to COVID-19.

The chain joins TRBV18 to TRBJ2-1; D might be TRBD2 (6 bases). CDR3 length equals 16 residues. V shed 0 bases and J shed 2 bases, with 11 bases lying between them. From germline, CDR1 is KGHSH and CDR2 LQKENI. The CDR3 sequence: CASSPPRQRAYNEQFF. The CDR3 bases are TGTGCCAGCTCACCACCCCGGCAGCGGGCCTACAATGAGCAGTTCTTC.

The gene calls are TRBV7-9 and TRBJ1-3; 11 nucleotides align to TRBD1. This CDR3 region has 16 residues. From germline, CDR1 is SEHNR and CDR2 FQNEAQ (reference sequence). The V and J ends lost 5 bases and 1 base, in that order; junction bases with no gene match: 4. CDR3 in amino acids: CASSPGTGGSGNTIYF. The CDR3 region has the DNA TGTGCCAGCAGCCCCGGGACAGGGGGTTCTGGAAACACCATATATTTT.

The rearrangement joins TRBV18 to TRBJ1-5; D unclear. This CDR3 is 14 amino acids long. Germline CDR1 is KGHSH and CDR2 is LQKENI. Trimming shortened V by 2 bases and J by 6 bases, and 11 bases separated the two germline ends. This CDR3 is CASSPNGRTQPQHF. CDR3 bases: TGTGCCAGCTCACCAAATGGGCGCACTCAGCCCCAGCATTTT. Drawing the rest from reference TRBV18 and TRBJ1-5, the complete variable domain is NAGVMQNPRHLVRRRGQEARLRCSPMKGHSHVYWYRQLPEEGLKFMVYLQKENIIDESGMPKERFSAEFPKEGPSILRIQQVVRGDSAAYFCASSPNGRTQPQHFGDGTRLSIL.

The rearrangement joins TRBV6-6 to TRBJ1-2; a possible D gene is TRBD1 (5 bases). The CDR3 totals 16 residues. Per the germline V gene, CDR1 is MNHNY and CDR2 is SVGAGI (reference sequence). Trimming took 2 bases from V and 5 from J, leaving 18 bases between them. This CDR3 is CASSYPLGRGKYGYTF. CDR3 bases: TGTGCCAGCAGTTACCCCCTCGGTCGGGGGAAGTATGGCTACACCTTC.

The chain uses TRBV4-3 and TRBJ1-1; 7 bases agree with TRBD1. From germline, CDR1 is LGHNA and CDR2 YSLEER. Losses at the gene ends were 4 bases for V and 4 bases for J; bases not matched to a gene: 6. The CDR3 is made up of 14 amino acids. CDR3 in DNA: TGCGCCAGCAGCCGAGGCAGGGGGGCCACTGAAGCTTTCTTT. Its protein product is CASSRGRGATEAFF.